Given below is one TCR beta chain in context. Its antigen is not identified. The V end lost 8 bases, the J end lost 3 bases, and 19 bases lay between the germline ends. This CDR3 is built from 15 residues. Amplification of TCR beta CDR3 regions was performed using RNA transcripts as template. Researchers ran a first-round RT-PCR on the TCR CDR3 using the HTBI primer set. Via MiXCR, TCRdb re-called the multiplex PCR reads, giving one row per CDR3 protein. The sample records 640,000 or so distinct CDR3 sequences, roughly 14% being singletons. The sample is drawn from a study of T cells in Graves' hyperthyroidism and ophthalmopathy. Study-wide results and caveats: Most clonotypes that expanded in the thyroid above 0.001 also showed up in blood.

The sample comprised blood. The receptor was derived from a woman aged 40 to 50 with Graves' ophthalmopathy. The rearrangement joins TRBV12-3 or TRBV12-4 to TRBJ2-5; possibly TRBD2 for D (7 bases). CDR3 sequence: CASLGGAGAKETQYF. For the CDR3, the DNA is TGTGCCAGCCTCGGTGGGGCGGGGGCTAAAGAGACCCAGTACTTC.